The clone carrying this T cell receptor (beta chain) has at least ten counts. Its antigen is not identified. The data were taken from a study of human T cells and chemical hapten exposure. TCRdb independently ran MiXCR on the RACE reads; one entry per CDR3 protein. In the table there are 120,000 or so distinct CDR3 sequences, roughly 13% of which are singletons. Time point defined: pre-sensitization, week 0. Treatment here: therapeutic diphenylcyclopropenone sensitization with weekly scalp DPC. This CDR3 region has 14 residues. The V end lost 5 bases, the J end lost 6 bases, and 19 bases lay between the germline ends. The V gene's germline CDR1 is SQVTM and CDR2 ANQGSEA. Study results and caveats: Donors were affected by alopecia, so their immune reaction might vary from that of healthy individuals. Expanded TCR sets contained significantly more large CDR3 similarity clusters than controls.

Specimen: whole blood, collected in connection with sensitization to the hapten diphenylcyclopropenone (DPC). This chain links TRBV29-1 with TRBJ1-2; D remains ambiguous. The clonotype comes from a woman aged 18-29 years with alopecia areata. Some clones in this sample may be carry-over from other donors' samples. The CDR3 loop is CSVRTPLLTDGYTF. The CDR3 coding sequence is TGCAGCGTTCGTACCCCTCTCCTAACGGATGGCTACACCTTC.